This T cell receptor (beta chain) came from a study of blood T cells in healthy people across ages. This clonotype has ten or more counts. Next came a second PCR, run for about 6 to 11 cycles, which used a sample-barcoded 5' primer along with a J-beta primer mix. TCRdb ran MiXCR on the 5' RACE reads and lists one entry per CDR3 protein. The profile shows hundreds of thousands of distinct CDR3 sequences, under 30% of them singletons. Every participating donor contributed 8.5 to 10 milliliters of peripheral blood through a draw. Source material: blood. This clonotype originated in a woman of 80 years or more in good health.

CDR3 sequence: CATSSGGGSGTDTQYF. As DNA, the CDR3 is TGTGCCACCAGCAGCGGGGGCGGATCTGGCACAGATACGCAGTATTTT. The chain employs TRBV15 and TRBJ2-3, with D tentatively TRBD1 or TRBD2 (6 bases each). Trimming stripped 3 bases from V and 1 base from J, with 14 bases between. CDR1 LNHNV and CDR2 YYDKDF come from the germline V gene (reference sequence). The CDR3 totals 16 residues.